A single sample gave rise to the 5 T cell receptor beta chains below, sequenced in a study of cytomegalovirus exposure and HLA in healthy donors. Researchers ran the PCR with 60 Vbeta and 13 Jbeta primers. Clones were read by immunoSEQ multiplex PCR, and TCRdb kept only the in-frame ones, dropping some. The top ten clones hold roughly 2.9% of a sample with 60,000 to 70,000 clones, roughly 80% of them seen once. The sequenced sample consisted of PBMCs. Every receptor here comes from a woman in her 30s in good health and CMV-seronegative.

CDR3 in amino acids: CASSTSNYGYTF. CDR3 sequence (DNA): TGTGCCAGCAGTACAAGTAACTATGGCTACACCTTC. This chain connects TRBV6-6 to TRBJ1-2, with unresolved D. This CDR3 comprises 12 residues. Between the trimmed V and J ends, which lost 5 bases and 1 base, there was a span of 5 bases. Germline V lookup: CDR1 MNHNY, CDR2 SVGAGI (reference sequence).

V gene TRBV7-2 combines with J gene TRBJ2-7, with TRBD2 identical over 8 bases. J lost 6 bases, V lost 5 bases, and 12 bases had no gene match. The CDR3 extends over 15 amino acids. Germline CDR1 reads SGHTA; CDR2 reads FQGNSA. CDR3 protein: CASSPVPTSVGEQYF. The CDR3 DNA reads TGTGCCAGCAGCCCGGTCCCGACTAGCGTGGGCGAGCAGTACTTC. The complete variable domain, with remaining parts taken from reference TRBV7-2 and TRBJ2-7, reads GAGVSQSPSNKVTEKGKDVELRCDPISGHTALYWYRQSLGQGLEFLIYFQGNSAPDKSGLPSDRFSAERTGGSVSTLTIQRTQQEDSAVYLCASSPVPTSVGEQYFGPGTRLTVT.

Comment on this clone: Other DNA sequences in the sample encode the same CDR3. V gene TRBV27 combines with J gene TRBJ1-1; D remains unclear. The CDR3 is made up of 13 amino acids. The V and J ends lost 4 bases and 1 base respectively, with 7 bases between them. Germline CDR1 is MNHEY and CDR2 is SMNVEV (reference sequence). This CDR3 reads CASSSWRNTEAFF. The CDR3 DNA is TGTGCCAGCAGTTCGTGGAGGAACACTGAAGCTTTCTTT.

The CDR3 DNA reads as TGTGCCAGCAGTCATGACAGGGGGCGCACAGATACGCAGTATTTT. Its translation is CASSHDRGRTDTQYF. The chain carries TRBV6-5 and TRBJ2-3; 10 bases map to TRBD1. The CDR3 has 15 residues. Germline CDR1 MNHEY, CDR2 SVGAGI. V was clipped by 5 bases and J by 1 base; unmatched bases: 3.

The gene calls are TRBV7-2 and TRBJ2-5; 7 bases fit TRBD1. CDR1 and CDR2 (germline): SGHTA, FQGNSA. The CDR3 covers 14 residues. V lost 5 bases and J lost 1; bases outside the gene matches: 4. The CDR3 DNA sequence: TGTGCCAGCAGCCTGACAGGGTTCCAAGAGACCCAGTACTTC. The encoded protein is CASSLTGFQETQYF.